These 18 T cell receptor beta chains were all obtained from the same sample, sequenced in a study of human T cells and chemical hapten exposure. As to time point: patch test 3, about 24 weeks after DPC sensitization. Sample treatment: therapeutic diphenylcyclopropenone sensitization with weekly scalp DPC. TCRdb re-analysed the RACE reads in MiXCR, keeping a single row per CDR3 protein. The table includes roughly 100,000 distinct CDR3 sequences, approximately 36% detected once. The starting material was whole blood, obtained in connection with sensitization to the hapten diphenylcyclopropenone (DPC). All receptors derive from a man aged 35 to 55 with alopecia areata. Some clones in this sample may be carry-over from other donors' samples.

The V gene is TRBV9, the J gene TRBJ2-5, with 7 bases aligning to TRBD2. V lost 0 bases, J lost 5 bases, and 4 bases stayed unmatched. Germline V gives CDR1 SGDLS, CDR2 YYNGEE. CDR3 length: 14 amino acids. The CDR3: CASSVDGREETQYF. The CDR3 bases are TGTGCCAGCAGCGTAGATGGGCGGGAGGAGACCCAGTACTTC.

This rearrangement joins TRBV4-2 to TRBJ2-3, with D possibly TRBD2 on 6 matching bases. Germline loops: CDR1 LGHNA, CDR2 YNFKEQ. V lost 1 base to trimming and J lost 0 bases, with 11 bases between them. The CDR3 runs 16 residues. The CDR3 coding sequence is TGTGCCAGCAGCCAAGTCGGCGGGGCTAGCACAGATACGCAGTATTTT. Its protein is CASSQVGGASTDTQYF.

This clonotype was seen a handful of times. V and J are TRBV5-1 and TRBJ2-7; 10 nucleotides line up with TRBD1. Germline loops: CDR1 SGHRS, CDR2 YFSETQ. The CDR3 sequence is 15 residues long. After removal of 2 bases from V and 5 bases from J, the junction contained 7 bases not matched to a gene. CDR3 residues: CASSFLGTGAHEQYF. CDR3 nucleotides: TGCGCCAGCAGCTTCCTCGGGACAGGGGCCCACGAGCAGTACTTC.

This clonotype was found a few times. The J gene is TRBJ2-3, the V gene TRBV4-3, with 11 nucleotides matching TRBD2. V shed 2 bases and J 1 base; nucleotides not matched to a gene: 11. The CDR3 totals 19 residues. Germline V gene lookup returns CDR1 LGHNA and CDR2 YSLEER. CDR3 nucleotides: TGCGCCAGCAGCCAATTACTAGCGGGAGCTCCAGGGGGCACAGATACGCAGTATTTT. This codes for CASSQLLAGAPGGTDTQYF.

This clonotype was observed a handful of times. The chain couples TRBV5-6 to TRBJ2-7, with D perhaps TRBD1 (6 bases). Trimming stripped 1 base from V and 1 base from J, with 9 bases between. Germline values: CDR1 SGHDT, CDR2 YYEEEE. This CDR3 comprises 14 residues. CDR3 nucleotides: TGTGCCAGCAGCTTGTTCCAGGGGTCCTACGAGCAGTACTTC. Amino acid sequence: CASSLFQGSYEQYF.

This sequence joins TRBV20-1 and TRBJ1-3; no clear D. From germline, CDR1 is DFQATT and CDR2 SNEGSKA (reference sequence). The CDR3 loop spans 16 amino acids. V lost 1 base, J lost 0 bases, and 13 bases lay in between. CDR3 DNA: TGCAGTGCTAGAGTACTCAGTTCCCTCTCTGGAAACACCATATATTTT. This sequence encodes CSARVLSSLSGNTIYF.

The chain joins TRBV5-6 to TRBJ2-6; D remains unclear. Trimming took 5 bases from V and 0 from J, leaving 9 bases between them. This CDR3 has 15 amino acids. Germline V CDR1 and CDR2: SGHDT, YYEEEE. Here the CDR3 DNA reads TGTGCCAGCAGTTCAGACGGCTCTGGGGCCAACGTCCTGACTTTC. This translates into CASSSDGSGANVLTF.

This clonotype has a handful of counts. The chain uses TRBV3-1 and TRBJ2-7; D may match TRBD1 or TRBD2 (5 bases each). The CDR3 loop spans 15 amino acids. The germline gives CDR1 LGHDT, CDR2 YNNKEL (reference sequence). V lost 3 bases and J 0 bases, leaving 12 bases between the germline ends. CDR3 sequence (DNA): TGTGCCAGCAGCCAGCCGGGACCCAGCTCCTACGAGCAGTACTTC. Its translation is CASSQPGPSSYEQYF.

This clonotype has only a few counts. The chain has TRBV29-1 and TRBJ2-2; a possible D gene is TRBD1 (6 bases). V lost 6 bases and J 5 bases, leaving 19 bases between the germline ends. Germline V gives CDR1 SQVTM, CDR2 ANQGSEA. The CDR3 sequence is 15 residues long. In DNA, the CDR3 is TGCAGCGTGACCCCCAGGGGCCGCTTGACCGGGGAGCTGTTTTTT. This gives the protein CSVTPRGRLTGELFF.

The genes are TRBV29-1 and TRBJ1-2; TRBD1 is a possible D gene (5 bases). V gave up 0 bases and J gave up 0 bases, with 11 bases separating them. The CDR3 runs to 15 residues. Germline V gene lookup returns CDR1 SQVTM and CDR2 ANQGSEA. CDR3 protein: CSVEDDSLANYGYTF. CDR3 nucleotide sequence: TGCAGCGTTGAAGACGACAGCTTAGCTAACTATGGCTACACCTTC.

The V gene is TRBV11-3, the J gene TRBJ2-4, with unresolved D. This CDR3 contains 16 residues. Germline CDR1 is SGHNT and CDR2 is YENEEA. Trimming took off 0 bases at V and 0 bases at J, with 9 bases between the two ends. The CDR3 DNA reads as TGTGCCAGCAGCTTAGATAGGGCCGTAGCCAAAAACATTCAGTACTTC. It is translated as CASSLDRAVAKNIQYF. Looking up the rest from reference TRBV11-3 and TRBJ2-4 gives the full variable domain: EAGVVQSPRYKIIEKKQPVAFWCNPISGHNTLYWYLQNLGQGPELLIRYENEEAVDDSQLPKDRFSAERLKGVDSTLKIQPAELGDSAVYLCASSLDRAVAKNIQYFGAGTRLSVL.

This clonotype was observed a few times. V usage is TRBV13 and J usage is TRBJ2-2; 13 positions agree with TRBD2. Per the germline V gene, CDR1 is PRHDT and CDR2 is FYEKMQ (reference sequence). The CDR3 is 19 amino acids. The V and J ends lost 5 bases and 3 bases, in that order; junction bases with no gene match: 12. The CDR3: CASSPRTSGRLLDTGELFF. The CDR3 coding sequence is TGTGCCAGCAGCCCAAGGACTAGCGGGAGACTCCTCGACACCGGGGAGCTGTTTTTT.

About this clonotype itself: At one boundary the junction diverges from the germline segment, which might be a read error. CDR3 sequence: CVSSLRDGIEAFF. The CDR3 bases are TGTGTCAGCAGTTTAAGGGATGGCATTGAAGCTTTCTTT. V and J are TRBV27 and TRBJ1-1; D uncertain. Germline V gene lookup returns CDR1 MNHEY and CDR2 SMNVEV (reference sequence). The CDR3 contains 13 residues.

V is TRBV6-2 or TRBV6-3 and J is TRBJ1-4; 7 nucleotides agree with TRBD1. The J segment lost 5 bases and the V segment lost 6 bases, leaving 9 bases of the junction unmatched. Germline loops: CDR1 MNHEY, CDR2 SVGEGT. The CDR3 consists of 15 residues. The CDR3 bases are TGTGCCAGCAGAGCCCCGGGACAGACAAATGAAAAACTGTTTTTT. It specifies CASRAPGQTNEKLFF.

The chain carries TRBV19 and TRBJ2-1; 8 nucleotides line up with TRBD1. This CDR3 contains 16 residues. Germline V CDR1 and CDR2: LNHDA, SQIVND (reference sequence). The ends lost 4 bases at V and 3 bases at J; junction bases unmatched: 8. The CDR3 here is CASSSGQGGLYNEQFF. The CDR3, as DNA: TGTGCCAGTAGTAGTGGACAGGGTGGCCTCTACAATGAGCAGTTCTTC.

J is TRBJ2-7 and V is TRBV10-3; D possibly corresponds to TRBD1 (6 bases). CDR1 ENHRY and CDR2 SYGVKD come from the germline V gene. With 6 bases removed from V and 7 bases from J, the gap between germline ends came to 19 bases. The CDR3 is made up of 14 amino acids. The CDR3 DNA reads TGTGCCATCAGCGAACAACAGGGATCGTATGAGCAGTACGTC. It translates to CAISEQQGSYEQYV.

The V and J genes are TRBV20-1 and TRBJ2-7; 8 bases are a match to TRBD2. This CDR3 region has 15 residues. Trimming at V came to 6 bases and at J to 3 bases, leaving 13 bases not matched to a gene. Germline values: CDR1 DFQATT, CDR2 SNEGSKA (reference sequence). The CDR3 spells CSAPEPTSGHYEQYF. The CDR3 bases are TGCAGTGCCCCCGAGCCCACTAGCGGCCACTACGAGCAGTACTTC.

The rearrangement uses TRBV29-1 and TRBJ2-5, with D possibly being TRBD1 (6 bases). In germline, CDR1 is SQVTM, CDR2 ANQGSEA. The length of the CDR3 is 15 residues. Trimming removed 4 bases from V and 0 bases from J, with 15 bases in between. The CDR3 sequence: CSVAAGADYQETQYF. CDR3 DNA: TGCAGCGTTGCCGCAGGGGCGGACTACCAAGAGACCCAGTACTTC. Looking up the rest from reference TRBV29-1 and TRBJ2-5 gives the full variable domain: SAVISQKPSRDICQRGTSLTIQCQVDSQVTMMFWYRQQPGQSLTLIATANQGSEATYESGFVIDKFPISRPNLTFSTLTVSNMSPEDSSIYLCSVAAGADYQETQYFGPGTRLLVL.